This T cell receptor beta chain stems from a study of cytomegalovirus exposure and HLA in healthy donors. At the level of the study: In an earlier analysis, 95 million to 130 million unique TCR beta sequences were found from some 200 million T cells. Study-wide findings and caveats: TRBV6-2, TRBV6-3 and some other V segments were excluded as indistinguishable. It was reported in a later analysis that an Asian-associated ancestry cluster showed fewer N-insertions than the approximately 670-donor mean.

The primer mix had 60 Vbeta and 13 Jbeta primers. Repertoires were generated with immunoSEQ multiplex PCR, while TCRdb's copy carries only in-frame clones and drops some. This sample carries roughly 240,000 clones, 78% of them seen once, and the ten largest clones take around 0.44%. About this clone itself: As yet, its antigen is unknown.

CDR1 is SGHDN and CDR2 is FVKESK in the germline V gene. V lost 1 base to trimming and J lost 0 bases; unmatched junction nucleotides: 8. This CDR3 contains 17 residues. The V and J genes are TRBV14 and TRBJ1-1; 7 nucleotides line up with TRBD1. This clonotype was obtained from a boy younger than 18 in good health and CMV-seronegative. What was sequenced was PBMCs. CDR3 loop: CASSQGIPGQMNTEAFF. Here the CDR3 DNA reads TGTGCCAGCAGCCAAGGGATCCCGGGACAGATGAACACTGAAGCTTTCTTT.